The TCR beta chain under discussion was sequenced for a study of blood T cell repertoires in COVID-19. Overall study context: Both acute and convalescent COVID-19 samples were obtained from the United States, Italy and Spain.

This CDR3 contains 14 residues. Germline CDR1 is SGHTA and CDR2 is FQGNSA. Trimming removed 0 bases from V and 7 bases from J, with 13 bases in between. Sequencing used immunoSEQ multiplex PCR; TCRdb keeps in-frame clones, though not all of them. This repertoire shows around 150,000 clones, roughly 90% found once; its top ten account for less than 8.5%. The study recruited people aged roughly 18 to 100 years across about 25 US areas. Cohort 3 recovery required two negative PCRs, clearance, or symptom resolution. The sequenced sample was PBMCs or T cells enriched from blood (not recorded which). This receptor was obtained from a woman aged 45 to 65 who had recovered from COVID-19. The V call is TRBV7-2, the J call TRBJ2-7; D is unclear. This CDR3 is CASSLAVGSGEQYF. CDR3 nucleotide sequence: TGTGCCAGCAGCTTAGCGGTCGGTTCCGGGGAGCAGTACTTC.